The clone carrying this T cell receptor (beta chain) was picked up many times. The sample is drawn from a study of T cells after yellow fever vaccination. This CDR3 comprises 17 residues. Germline V lookup: CDR1 LGHNA, CDR2 YSLEER. V was clipped by 0 bases and J by 1 base; unmatched bases: 5. By 5'RACE template switching, TCR cDNA was produced, with a universal primer site and UMIs added in the process. TCRdb reprocessed the 5' RACE reads with MiXCR, giving one entry per CDR3 protein. The top ten clones hold around 28% of a sample with tens of thousands of distinct CDR3 sequences, roughly 7.3% of them seen once.

The origin of this receptor is a man between 18 and 35 years old who received the YFV17D yellow fever vaccine. The chain is built from TRBV4-3 and TRBJ2-3, with 9 nucleotides matching TRBD2. This material consisted of CD8+ T cells sorted from PBMCs, taken less than 16 days after the first yellow fever vaccination. CDR3 in amino acids: CASSQDDVAGGTDTQYF. DNA for the CDR3: TGCGCCAGCAGCCAAGATGATGTAGCGGGGGGCACAGATACGCAGTATTTT.